A selection of T cell receptor beta chains follows, all from one sample in a study of cytomegalovirus exposure and HLA in healthy donors. Profiling relied on immunoSEQ multiplex PCR, and the TCRdb table lists in-frame clones only, not all of them. The profile shows approximately 180,000 clones, 70% to 85% of them singletons. Sequenced material: PBMCs. These receptors were obtained from a human donor in good health. The CDR3 runs from the conserved cysteine through the conserved F or W. Fields, in order: D gene, CDR3 length, J gene, clone size, V gene, CDR3 protein, CDR3 DNA. The D gene is left open where the match is weak. Only some rows state a clone size, as once, few, many or a class for expanded clones.

>-|13|TRBJ1-4|once|TRBV27
CASRWQGGEKLFF
TGTGCCAGCAGATGGCAGGGAGGGGAAAAACTGTTTTTT
>-|12|TRBJ1-1|-|TRBV18
CASSSGQSEAFF
TGTGCCAGCTCATCCGGACAGTCTGAAGCTTTCTTT
>-|15|TRBJ1-2|few|TRBV14
CASSQDQHGNYGYTF
TGTGCCAGCAGCCAAGATCAGCACGGGAACTATGGCTACACCTTC
>-|13|TRBJ1-2|-|TRBV7-9
CASSLTGGYGYTF
TGTGCCAGCAGCCTGACGGGAGGCTATGGCTACACCTTC
>-|13|TRBJ1-1|-|TRBV18
CASSPSSSTEAFF
TGTGCCAGCTCACCATCCTCGAGCACTGAAGCTTTCTTT
>-|15|TRBJ2-2|-|TRBV11-3
CASSLKRAGTGELFF
TGTGCCAGCAGCCTAAAGAGGGCTGGGACCGGGGAGCTGTTTTTT
>TRBD2|17|TRBJ2-2|-|TRBV11-2
CASSPLAGGPNTGELFF
TGTGCCAGCAGCCCCCTAGCGGGGGGCCCGAACACCGGGGAGCTGTTTTTT
>-|15|TRBJ1-3|-|TRBV7-2
CASSLGGGSGNTIYF
TGTGCCAGCAGCTTAGGGGGGGGGAGTGGAAACACCATATATTTT
>-|13|TRBJ1-2|-|TRBV25-1
CASSDPGTPSQLF
TGTGCCAGCAGTGACCCCGGGACACCCTCCCAACTTTTC
>-|15|TRBJ2-7|-|TRBV6-1
CASESQGRSSYEQYF
TGTGCCAGCGAGTCACAGGGACGGAGCTCCTACGAGCAGTACTTC
>TRBD1|15|TRBJ2-1|-|TRBV15
CATSRRQGAYNEQFF
TGTGCCACCAGCAGGAGACAGGGTGCATACAATGAGCAGTTCTTC
>TRBD1|15|TRBJ1-1|-|TRBV29-1
CSVEDPQGYGPEAFF
TGCAGCGTTGAAGACCCACAGGGGTATGGGCCTGAAGCTTTCTTT
>TRBD2|13|TRBJ2-1|few|TRBV11-2
CASRSGLAGGQFF
TGTGCCAGCAGATCAGGACTAGCGGGGGGGCAGTTCTTC
>-|13|TRBJ2-7|-|TRBV5-8
CASSFFSAYEQYF
TGTGCCAGCAGCTTCTTCAGCGCCTACGAGCAGTACTTC
>-|13|TRBJ2-7|once|TRBV19
CASSMGTSYEQYF
TGTGCCAGTAGTATGGGCACATCCTACGAGCAGTACTTC
>-|11|TRBJ2-1|-|TRBV30
CAWTAYNEQFF
TGTGCCTGGACGGCCTACAATGAGCAGTTCTTC
>TRBD1|15|TRBJ1-5|-|TRBV28
CASSLWGDSHQPQHF
TGTGCCAGCAGTTTATGGGGGGACAGCCATCAGCCCCAGCATTTT
>-|14|TRBJ2-3|-|TRBV9
CASSALIRTDTQYF
TGTGCCAGCAGCGCCCTTATTCGCACAGATACGCAGTATTTT
>TRBD1|18|TRBJ2-7|-|TRBV4-1
CASSQGVLRDRDTYEQYF
TGCGCCAGCAGCCAAGGTGTTCTACGGGACAGGGATACCTACGAGCAGTACTTC
>-|16|TRBJ1-1|once|TRBV5-4
CASSPPPEGLNTEAFF
TGTGCCAGCAGCCCCCCCCCGGAGGGATTGAACACTGAAGCTTTCTTT
>TRBD1|14|TRBJ1-5|-|TRBV6-6
CASAGGDRNQPQHF
TGTGCCAGTGCAGGGGGCGACCGTAATCAGCCCCAGCATTTT
>-|14|TRBJ2-7|-|TRBV7-8
CASSVTTLGYEQYF
TGTGCCAGCAGCGTCACGACTCTCGGTTACGAGCAGTACTTC
>TRBD1|16|TRBJ2-3|-|TRBV4-2
CASSPTGAGTWDTQYF
TGTGCCAGCAGCCCCACAGGGGCGGGTACATGGGATACGCAGTATTTT
>-|15|TRBJ1-2|-|TRBV6-1
CASREQGLSNYGYTF
TGTGCCAGCAGGGAACAGGGCCTTTCTAACTATGGCTACACCTTC
>-|16|TRBJ1-1|few|TRBV5-6
CASSPWTESTNTEAFF
TGTGCCAGCAGCCCATGGACAGAGAGTACCAACACTGAAGCTTTCTTT
>-|12|TRBJ2-1|-|TRBV19
CASSIESNEQFF
TGTGCCAGTAGTATAGAGAGCAATGAGCAGTTCTTC